The T cell receptor (beta chain) described here comes from a study of shared clonotypes between healthy human individuals. Study-wide background: CD4 naive cells filled three plates per donor, CD4 memory three, CD8 naive two and CD8 memory one.

Researchers ran the assay at a deep level. Each subset's genomic DNA was split evenly across several immunoSEQ plates. Libraries were prepared by immunoSEQ multiplex PCR; TCRdb keeps only in-frame clonotypes and omits some of them. Seen here are about 2.3 million clones, 80% to 95% observed once, and the top ten hold about 0.41%. On this clone: Its antigen is unknown.

The germline V gene has CDR1 MNHNS and CDR2 SASEGT. The CDR3 is 13 amino acids. V gave up 1 base and J gave up 6 bases, with 10 bases separating them. Broader study findings: Sorted-subset sequencing, rarefaction showed, was incomplete despite large depth.

The sequencing input was naive CD4+ T cells from PBMCs. Indicated subset: CD45RA+ positively selected. V and J are TRBV6-1 and TRBJ2-7; no firm D call. This sequence was found in a man between 18 and 29 years old in good health. Some clones in this sample may be carry-over from other donors' samples. CDR3 DNA: TGTGCCAGCAGTGAAGAGGTAGCTACCGAGCAGTACTTC. It translates to CASSEEVATEQYF.